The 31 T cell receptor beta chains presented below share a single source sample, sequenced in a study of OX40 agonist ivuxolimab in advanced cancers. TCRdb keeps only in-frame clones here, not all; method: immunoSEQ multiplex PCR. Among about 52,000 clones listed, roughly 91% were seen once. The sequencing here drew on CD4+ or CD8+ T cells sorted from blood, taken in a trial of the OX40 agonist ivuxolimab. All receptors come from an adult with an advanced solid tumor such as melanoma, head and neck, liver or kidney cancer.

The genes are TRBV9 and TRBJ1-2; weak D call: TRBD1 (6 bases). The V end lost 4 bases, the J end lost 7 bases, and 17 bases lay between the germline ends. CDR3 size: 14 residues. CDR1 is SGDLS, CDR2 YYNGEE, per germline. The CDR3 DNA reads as TGTGCCAGCAGCTCATCACAGGGTTTTGGTGGCTACACCTTC. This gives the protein CASSSSQGFGGYTF.

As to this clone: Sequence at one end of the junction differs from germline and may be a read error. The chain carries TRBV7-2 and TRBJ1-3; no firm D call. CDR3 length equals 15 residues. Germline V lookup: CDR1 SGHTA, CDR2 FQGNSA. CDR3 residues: CASSFSGVPGDTIYF. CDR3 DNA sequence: TGTGCCAGCAGCTTCAGTGGGGTGCCTGGAGACACCATATATTTT.

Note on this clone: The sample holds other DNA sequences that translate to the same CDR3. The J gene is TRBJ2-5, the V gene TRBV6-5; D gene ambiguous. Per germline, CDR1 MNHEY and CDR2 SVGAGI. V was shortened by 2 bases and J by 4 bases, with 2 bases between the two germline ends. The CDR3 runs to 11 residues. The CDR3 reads CASSYGETQYF. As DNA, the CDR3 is TGTGCCAGCAGTTACGGAGAGACCCAGTACTTC.

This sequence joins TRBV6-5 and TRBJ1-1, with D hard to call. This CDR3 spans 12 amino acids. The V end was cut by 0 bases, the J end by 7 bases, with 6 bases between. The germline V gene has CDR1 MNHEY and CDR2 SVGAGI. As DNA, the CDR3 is TGTGCCAGCAGTTACTCGAGTTATGAAGCTTTCTTT. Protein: CASSYSSYEAFF.

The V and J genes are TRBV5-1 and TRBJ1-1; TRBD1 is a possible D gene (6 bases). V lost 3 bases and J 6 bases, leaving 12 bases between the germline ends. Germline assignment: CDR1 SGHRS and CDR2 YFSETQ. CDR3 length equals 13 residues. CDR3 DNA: TGCGCCAGCAGCTGGAACGGGGGGCCTGAAGCTTTCTTT. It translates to CASSWNGGPEAFF.

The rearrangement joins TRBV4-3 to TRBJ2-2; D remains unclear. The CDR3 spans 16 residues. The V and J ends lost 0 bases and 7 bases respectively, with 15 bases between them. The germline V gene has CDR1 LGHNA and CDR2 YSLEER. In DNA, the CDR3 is TGCGCCAGCAGCCAAGAAGCTCTGGAATCGGGCGGGGAGCTGTTTTTT. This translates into CASSQEALESGGELFF.

The CDR3 DNA reads as TGTGCCAGCAGCTTGGCCGAACCGAACACCGGGGAGCTGTTTTTT. It codes for CASSLAEPNTGELFF. The V and J genes are TRBV5-8 and TRBJ2-2; D is ambiguous. V was pared by 0 bases and J by 0 bases, with 6 bases between. The V gene's germline CDR1 is SGHTS and CDR2 YDEGEE. CDR3 length equals 15 residues.

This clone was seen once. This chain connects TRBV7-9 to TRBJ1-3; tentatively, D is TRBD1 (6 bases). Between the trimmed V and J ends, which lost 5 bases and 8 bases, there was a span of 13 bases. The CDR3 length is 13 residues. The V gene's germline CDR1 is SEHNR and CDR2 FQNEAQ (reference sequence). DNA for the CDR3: TGTGCCAGCAGCCAGGGGTTCGGGGACACCATATATTTT. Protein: CASSQGFGDTIYF.

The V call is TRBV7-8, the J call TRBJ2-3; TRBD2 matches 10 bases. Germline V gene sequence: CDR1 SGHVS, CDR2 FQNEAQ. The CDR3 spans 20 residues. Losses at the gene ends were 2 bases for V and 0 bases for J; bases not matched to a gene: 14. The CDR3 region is CASSLSRLHGLAASTDTQYF. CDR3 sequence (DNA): TGTGCCAGCAGCTTAAGCCGACTCCATGGACTAGCGGCTAGCACAGATACGCAGTATTTT.

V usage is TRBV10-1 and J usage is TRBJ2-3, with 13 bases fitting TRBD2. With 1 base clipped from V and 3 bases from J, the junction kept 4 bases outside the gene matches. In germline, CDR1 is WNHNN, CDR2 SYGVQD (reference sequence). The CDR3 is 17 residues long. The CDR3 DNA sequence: TGCGCCAGCAGTGAGTTACGGACTAGCGGGAGTACAGATACGCAGTATTTT. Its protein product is CASSELRTSGSTDTQYF.

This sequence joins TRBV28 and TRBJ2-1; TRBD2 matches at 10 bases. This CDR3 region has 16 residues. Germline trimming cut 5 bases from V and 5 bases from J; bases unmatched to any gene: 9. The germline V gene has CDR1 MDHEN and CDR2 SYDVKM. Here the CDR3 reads CASSPEGLAVDNEQFF. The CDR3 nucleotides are TGTGCCAGCAGTCCAGAAGGACTAGCGGTCGACAATGAGCAGTTCTTC.

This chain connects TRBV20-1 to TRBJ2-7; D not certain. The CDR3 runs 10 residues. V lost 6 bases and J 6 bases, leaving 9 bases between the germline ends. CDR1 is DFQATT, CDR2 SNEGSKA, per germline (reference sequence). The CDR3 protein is CSALSGEQYF. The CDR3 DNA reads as TGCAGTGCGCTCTCGGGCGAGCAGTACTTC.

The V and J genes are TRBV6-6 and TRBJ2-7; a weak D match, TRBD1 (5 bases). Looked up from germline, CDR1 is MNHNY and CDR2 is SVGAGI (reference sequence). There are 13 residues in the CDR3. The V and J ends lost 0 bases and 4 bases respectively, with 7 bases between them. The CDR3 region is CASSYSAGYEQYF. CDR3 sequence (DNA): TGTGCCAGCAGTTACTCTGCAGGGTACGAGCAGTACTTC.

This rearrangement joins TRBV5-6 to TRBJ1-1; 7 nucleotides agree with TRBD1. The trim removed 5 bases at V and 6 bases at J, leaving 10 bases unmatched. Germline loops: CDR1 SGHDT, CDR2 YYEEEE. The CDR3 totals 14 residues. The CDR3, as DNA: TGTGCCAGCAGTTCTGTTGGGACAGAAGCTGAAGCTTTCTTT. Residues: CASSSVGTEAEAFF.

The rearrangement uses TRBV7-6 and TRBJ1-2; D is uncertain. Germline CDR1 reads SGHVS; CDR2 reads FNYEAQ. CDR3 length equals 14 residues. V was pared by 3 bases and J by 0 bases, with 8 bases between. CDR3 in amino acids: CASSFQDSNYGYTF. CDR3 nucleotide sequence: TGTGCCAGCAGCTTTCAGGATTCTAACTATGGCTACACCTTC.

The CDR3: CASSYSGSFEAFF. The CDR3, as DNA: TGTGCCAGCAGTTACTCTGGGTCATTTGAAGCTTTCTTT. The V and J genes are TRBV6-5 and TRBJ1-1; D gene uncertain. This CDR3 has 13 residues. The V end was cut by 0 bases, the J end by 7 bases, with 9 bases between. Germline CDR1 is MNHEY and CDR2 is SVGAGI.

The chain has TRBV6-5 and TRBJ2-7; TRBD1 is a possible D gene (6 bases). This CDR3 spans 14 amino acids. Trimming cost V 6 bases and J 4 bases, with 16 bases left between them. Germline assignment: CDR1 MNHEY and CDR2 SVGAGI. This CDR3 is CASRTPRTDYEQYF. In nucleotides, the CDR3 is TGTGCCAGCAGAACCCCCAGGACAGATTACGAGCAGTACTTC.

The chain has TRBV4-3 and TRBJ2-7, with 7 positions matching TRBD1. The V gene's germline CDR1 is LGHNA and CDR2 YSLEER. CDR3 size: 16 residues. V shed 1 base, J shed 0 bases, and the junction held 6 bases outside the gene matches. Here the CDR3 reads CASSQASAGGSYEQYF. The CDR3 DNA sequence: TGCGCCAGCAGCCAAGCATCGGCAGGGGGCTCCTACGAGCAGTACTTC.

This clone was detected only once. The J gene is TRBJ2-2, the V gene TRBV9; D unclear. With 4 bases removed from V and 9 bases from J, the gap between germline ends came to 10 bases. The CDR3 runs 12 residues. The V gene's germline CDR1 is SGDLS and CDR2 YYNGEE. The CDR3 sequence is CASSSGGRELFF. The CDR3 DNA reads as TGTGCCAGCAGCTCCGGTGGACGGGAGCTGTTTTTT.

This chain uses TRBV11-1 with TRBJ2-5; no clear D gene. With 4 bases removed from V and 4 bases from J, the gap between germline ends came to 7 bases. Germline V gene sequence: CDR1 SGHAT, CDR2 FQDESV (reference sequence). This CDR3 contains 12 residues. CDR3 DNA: TGTGCCAGCAGCTCACCCATAGAGACCCAGTACTTC. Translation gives CASSSPIETQYF.

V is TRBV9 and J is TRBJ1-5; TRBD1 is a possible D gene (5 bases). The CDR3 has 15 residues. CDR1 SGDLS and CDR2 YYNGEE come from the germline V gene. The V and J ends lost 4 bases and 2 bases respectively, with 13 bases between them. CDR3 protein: CASSPSGTGNQPQHF. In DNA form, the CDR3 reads TGTGCCAGCAGCCCCTCCGGGACTGGCAATCAGCCCCAGCATTTT.

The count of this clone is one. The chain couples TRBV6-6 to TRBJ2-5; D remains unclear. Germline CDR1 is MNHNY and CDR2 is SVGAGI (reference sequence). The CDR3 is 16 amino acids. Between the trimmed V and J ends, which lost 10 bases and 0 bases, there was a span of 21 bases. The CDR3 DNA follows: TGTGCCACCCTTCGTCCGGCAGGAGAGTACCAAGAGACCCAGTACTTC. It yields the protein CATLRPAGEYQETQYF.

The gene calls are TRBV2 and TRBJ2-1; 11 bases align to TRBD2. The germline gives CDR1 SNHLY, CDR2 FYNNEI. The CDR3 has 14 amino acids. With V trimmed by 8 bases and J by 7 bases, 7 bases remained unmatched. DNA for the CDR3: TGTGCCAGCTGGGAACTAGCGGGAGATAATGAGCAGTTCTTC. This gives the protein CASWELAGDNEQFF.

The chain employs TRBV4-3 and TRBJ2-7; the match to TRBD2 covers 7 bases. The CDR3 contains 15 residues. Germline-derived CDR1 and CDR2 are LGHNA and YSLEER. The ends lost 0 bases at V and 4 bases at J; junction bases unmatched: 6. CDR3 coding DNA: TGCGCCAGCAGCCAAGATCGTGCGGGAGCGTACGAGCAGTACTTC. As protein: CASSQDRAGAYEQYF.

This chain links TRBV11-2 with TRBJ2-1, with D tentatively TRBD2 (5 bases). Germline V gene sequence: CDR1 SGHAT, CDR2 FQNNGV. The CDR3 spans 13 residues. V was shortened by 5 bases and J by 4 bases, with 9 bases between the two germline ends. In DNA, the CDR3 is TGTGCCAGCAGCCCTAGCAGATACAATGAGCAGTTCTTC. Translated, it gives CASSPSRYNEQFF. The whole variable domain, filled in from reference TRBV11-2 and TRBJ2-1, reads EAGVAQSPRYKIIEKRQSVAFWCNPISGHATLYWYQQILGQGPKLLIQFQNNGVVDDSQLPKDRFSAERLKGVDSTLKIQPAKLEDSAVYLCASSPSRYNEQFFGPGTRLTVL.

The CDR3 sequence: CASSLQGSSDGYTF. The CDR3 DNA is TGTGCCAGCAGCTTGCAGGGCTCCTCCGATGGCTACACCTTC. The chain is built from TRBV7-9 and TRBJ1-2; maybe TRBD1 (5 bases). The CDR3 extends over 14 amino acids. The germline V and J ends were trimmed by 3 bases and 6 bases, with 14 bases remaining between them. Germline lookup yields CDR1 SEHNR and CDR2 FQNEAQ (reference sequence).

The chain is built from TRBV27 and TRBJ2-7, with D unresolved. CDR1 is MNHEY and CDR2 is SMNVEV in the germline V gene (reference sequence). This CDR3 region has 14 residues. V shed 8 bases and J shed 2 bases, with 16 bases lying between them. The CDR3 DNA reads TGTGCCAGCGCTCAAGGGTCCCCCCCCTACGAGCAGTACTTC. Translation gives CASAQGSPPYEQYF.

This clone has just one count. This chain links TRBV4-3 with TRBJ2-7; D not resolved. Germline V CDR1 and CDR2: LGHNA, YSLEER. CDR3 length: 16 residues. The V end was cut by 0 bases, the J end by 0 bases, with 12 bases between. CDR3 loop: CASSQDRLTSSYEQYF. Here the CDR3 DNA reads TGCGCCAGCAGCCAAGACAGGTTGACGAGCTCCTACGAGCAGTACTTC.

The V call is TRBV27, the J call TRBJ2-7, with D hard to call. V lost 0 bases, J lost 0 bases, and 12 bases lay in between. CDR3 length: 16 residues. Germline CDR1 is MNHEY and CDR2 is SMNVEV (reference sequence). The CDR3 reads CASSLSAGYSSYEQYF. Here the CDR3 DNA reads TGTGCCAGCAGTTTATCCGCAGGCTACAGCTCCTACGAGCAGTACTTC.

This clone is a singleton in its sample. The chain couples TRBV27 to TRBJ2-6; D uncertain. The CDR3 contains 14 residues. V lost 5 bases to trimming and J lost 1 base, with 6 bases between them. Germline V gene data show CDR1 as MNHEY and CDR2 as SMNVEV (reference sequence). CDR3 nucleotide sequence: TGTGCCAGCAGTCAAGCATCTGGGGCCAACGTCCTGACTTTC. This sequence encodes CASSQASGANVLTF.

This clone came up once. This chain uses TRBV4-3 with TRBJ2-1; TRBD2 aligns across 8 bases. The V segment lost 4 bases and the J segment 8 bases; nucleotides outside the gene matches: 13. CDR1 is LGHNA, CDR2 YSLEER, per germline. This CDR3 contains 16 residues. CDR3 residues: CASSLVFGGRSDEQFF. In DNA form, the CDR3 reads TGCGCCAGCAGCCTCGTTTTCGGCGGGAGGTCGGATGAGCAGTTCTTC.